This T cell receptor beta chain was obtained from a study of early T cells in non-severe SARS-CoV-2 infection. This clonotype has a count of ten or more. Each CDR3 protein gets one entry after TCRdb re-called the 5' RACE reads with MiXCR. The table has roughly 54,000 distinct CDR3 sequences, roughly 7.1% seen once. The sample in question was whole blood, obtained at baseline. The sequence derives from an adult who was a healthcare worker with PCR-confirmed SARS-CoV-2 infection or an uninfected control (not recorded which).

This CDR3 is CASSSRDRGYTEAFF. The CDR3, as DNA: TGTGCCAGCAGTTCACGGGACAGGGGATACACTGAAGCTTTCTTT. V is TRBV28 and J is TRBJ1-1, with 10 bases that match TRBD1. The V segment lost 4 bases and the J segment 3 bases; nucleotides outside the gene matches: 5. The CDR3 has 15 amino acids. Germline loops: CDR1 MDHEN, CDR2 SYDVKM.